These 30 T cell receptor beta chains originate from one sample sequenced in a study of T cells in Graves' hyperthyroidism and ophthalmopathy (dated by TCRdb to between 2018 and 2021). The library was prepared using multiplex PCR. The sequencing machine was an Illumina HiSeq 2000. TCR beta CDR3 regions were amplified from RNA transcripts. The first round of RT-PCR for the TCR CDR3 was performed with the HTBI primer set and the Qiagen OneStep RT-PCR kit. TCRdb redid the processing of the public reads, applying fastp at Q25 and MiXCR, and retained in-frame beta chains. Each CDR3 protein gets just one entry, which takes the most common genes and DNA from the rows behind it. Here the sample has a few hundred thousand distinct CDR3 sequences; 46% occur a single time. The ten largest make up approximately 8.4% of the sample. The sequencing input was peripheral blood or thyroid tissue (not recorded which). The receptors originated from a woman between 18 and 29 years old with Graves' hyperthyroidism.

The gene calls are TRBV10-3 and TRBJ2-5, with TRBD2 matching 8 bases. This CDR3 has 12 amino acids. The V gene end was trimmed by 7 bases and the J gene end by 5 bases; junction bases not matched to a gene: 3. Per the germline V gene, CDR1 is ENHRY and CDR2 is SYGVKD. This CDR3 is CAIMRGDETQYF. CDR3 DNA sequence: TGTGCCATCATGCGGGGGGATGAGACCCAGTACTTC.

This clonotype was counted many times. The chain carries TRBV7-9 and TRBJ2-2, with 8 positions matching TRBD2. Looked up from germline, CDR1 is SEHNR and CDR2 is FQNEAQ (reference sequence). V lost 0 bases to trimming and J lost 3 bases; unmatched junction nucleotides: 3. The CDR3 consists of 16 residues. In DNA, the CDR3 is TGTGCCAGCAGCTTAGCTAGCGGGATTTACACCGGGGAGCTGTTTTTT. Residues: CASSLASGIYTGELFF.

This clonotype occurred a few times. The chain carries TRBV6-5 and TRBJ2-6; D uncertain. The CDR3 spans 16 residues. Germline-derived CDR1 and CDR2 are MNHEY and SVGAGI. The V end lost 1 base, the J end lost 13 bases, and 20 bases lay between the germline ends. In DNA, the CDR3 is TGTGCCAGCAGTTACTTACGAACGGACCTCACCCCAGTCCTGACTTTC. Its protein product is CASSYLRTDLTPVLTF.

This clonotype appeared many times. The rearrangement joins TRBV6-2 or TRBV6-3 to TRBJ1-2; D is undetermined. Trimming stripped 8 bases from V and 8 bases from J, with 15 bases between. The germline gives CDR1 MNHEY, CDR2 SVGEGT. The CDR3 sequence is 12 residues long. CDR3 DNA: TGTGCCAGCTGGCAACCTACGGGAGGCTACACCTTC. Translation gives CASWQPTGGYTF.

The genes are TRBV3-1 and TRBJ2-5, with 8 bases that match TRBD2. The CDR3 contains 16 residues. Germline assignment: CDR1 LGHDT and CDR2 YNNKEL (reference sequence). The V and J ends lost 4 bases and 4 bases, in that order; junction bases with no gene match: 11. The CDR3 region has the DNA TGTGCCAGCAGCCTTCGGGGGGGGGGAGAAGTAGAGACCCAGTACTTC. It specifies CASSLRGGGEVETQYF.

The rearrangement uses TRBV7-9 and TRBJ2-7, with unresolved D. V lost 5 bases to trimming and J lost 9 bases, with 14 bases between them. This CDR3 contains 12 residues. CDR1 and CDR2 from the germline V gene are SEHNR and FQNEAQ (reference sequence). CDR3 protein: CASSPGPGAQYF. DNA for the CDR3: TGTGCCAGCAGCCCTGGACCAGGAGCGCAGTACTTC.

With regard to this clonotype: Germline and junction disagree at one end, which may indicate a read error. The V call is TRBV13, the J call TRBJ2-7, with D perhaps TRBD2 (5 bases). CDR1 is PRHDT and CDR2 is FYEKMQ in the germline V gene (reference sequence). The CDR3 covers 16 residues. For the CDR3, the DNA is TGTGCCAGCAGCCTAGGACTGACGGTCCTCTCCTACGAGCAGTACTTC. This translates into CASSLGLTVLSYEQYF.

This clonotype was detected only once. The gene calls are TRBV6-5 and TRBJ1-2; unclear D gene. V shed 8 bases and J shed 3 bases, with 16 bases lying between them. The CDR3 has 14 residues. Germline loops: CDR1 MNHEY, CDR2 SVGAGI. The CDR3 DNA reads as TGTGCCAGCCGCCACTTGGGTAGGGACTATGGCTACACCTTC. Translating gives CASRHLGRDYGYTF.

This clonotype was detected ten times or more. This chain connects TRBV12-5 to TRBJ2-5; TRBD2 matches 7 bases. The germline CDR1 and CDR2 sequences are LGHNT and FRNRAP. This CDR3 region has 14 residues. The V gene end was trimmed by 6 bases and the J gene end by 3 bases; junction bases not matched to a gene: 7. CDR3 sequence: CASGLLAQKETQYF. In DNA, the CDR3 is TGTGCTAGTGGACTACTAGCGCAAAAAGAGACCCAGTACTTC.

This clonotype was picked up a small number of times. This chain uses TRBV7-9 with TRBJ2-2; tentative D call: TRBD1 (6 bases). The CDR3 is made up of 16 amino acids. The germline V and J ends were trimmed by 5 bases and 2 bases, with 15 bases remaining between them. CDR1 is SEHNR, CDR2 FQNEAQ, per germline (reference sequence). CDR3 sequence: CASSPGGQRNTGELFF. CDR3 nucleotides: TGTGCCAGCAGCCCCGGAGGACAGAGAAACACCGGGGAGCTGTTTTTT.

This clonotype has ten or more counts. The genes are TRBV5-1 and TRBJ2-5; perhaps TRBD2 as D (5 bases). CDR1 is SGHRS and CDR2 is YFSETQ in the germline V gene. This CDR3 is built from 14 residues. The V end was cut by 5 bases, the J end by 3 bases, with 14 bases between. The CDR3 nucleotides are TGCGCCAGCAGTGTTCTAGCCCCTGAAGAGACCCAGTACTTC. Translation: CASSVLAPEETQYF.

The rearrangement uses TRBV20-1 and TRBJ1-2, with D unclear. The germline gives CDR1 DFQATT, CDR2 SNEGSKA (reference sequence). The CDR3 runs 13 residues. Trimming left V 8 bases short and J 2 bases short, with 15 bases between. The CDR3 DNA is TGCAGTTCCACCACGACCGGAAACTATGGCTACACCTTC. Protein: CSSTTTGNYGYTF.

V and J are TRBV7-6 and TRBJ2-5, with no clear D. Trimming removed 6 bases at V and 6 bases at J, with 8 bases between. The CDR3 covers 11 residues. CDR1 is SGHVS, CDR2 FNYEAQ, per germline. The CDR3 sequence: CASSFRQTQYF. Written as DNA, the CDR3 is TGTGCCAGCAGTTTTAGGCAGACCCAGTACTTC. Supplemented by reference TRBV7-6 and TRBJ2-5, the full variable domain reads GAGVSQSPRYKVTKRGQDVALRCDPISGHVSLYWYRQALGQGPEFLTYFNYEAQQDKSGLPNDRFSAERPEGSISTLTIQRTEQRDSAMYRCASSFRQTQYFGPGTRLLVL.

This clonotype was counted many times. The junction and the germline gene differ at one end; a read error may be behind it. The J gene is TRBJ1-1, the V gene TRBV20-1, with D possibly being TRBD1 (5 bases). CDR1 DFQATT and CDR2 SNEGSKA come from the germline V gene (reference sequence). The CDR3 runs 14 residues. The CDR3 DNA reads TGCAGTGTTAGAGATTACCCCTCCCGATCAGGGGCTTTCTTT. Its translation is CSVRDYPSRSGAFF.

With respect to this clonotype: A much larger clone lies a single base off, so this may be a read error. The chain couples TRBV4-2 to TRBJ1-1; D ambiguous. The length of the CDR3 is 14 residues. CDR1 is LGHNA and CDR2 is YNFKEQ in the germline V gene. The germline V and J ends were trimmed by 3 bases and 4 bases, with 12 bases remaining between them. Written as DNA, the CDR3 is TGTGCCAGCAGCCATGAAGGAATGAGCACTGAAGCTTTCTTT. This codes for CASSHEGMSTEAFF.

This clonotype turned up a few times. The rearrangement links TRBV12-3 or TRBV12-4 to TRBJ2-5; the match to TRBD2 covers 7 bases. V trimming: 3 bases; J trimming: 5 bases; junction bases outside the gene matches: 6. The CDR3 runs to 14 residues. CDR3 DNA: TGTGCCAGCAGTTTGCCTAGCGGCACGGAGACCCAGTACTTC. Translation: CASSLPSGTETQYF.

This chain links TRBV2 with TRBJ2-7; 8 bases line up with TRBD2. Germline V gene lookup returns CDR1 SNHLY and CDR2 FYNNEI. This CDR3 is 17 amino acids long. Trimming removed 2 bases from V and 3 bases from J; junction bases left unmatched: 12. The DNA for the CDR3 is TGTGCCAGCAGTGAACTTAGCATAGCGGGAACTTTCTACGAGCAGTACTTC. Its translation: CASSELSIAGTFYEQYF.

The chain recombines TRBV20-1 with TRBJ2-3, with 13 bases lining up with TRBD2. This CDR3 comprises 13 residues. J gave up 10 bases and V 3 bases, and 4 bases lay outside the gene matches. CDR1 and CDR2 (germline): DFQATT, SNEGSKA (reference sequence). The CDR3 nucleotides are TGCAGTGCTAGCGGGACTAGCGGGAAGGCGCAGTATTTT. This sequence encodes CSASGTSGKAQYF.

This clonotype was counted between two and nine times. This chain joins TRBV29-1 and TRBJ1-2, with 9 bases fitting TRBD1. In germline, CDR1 is SQVTM, CDR2 ANQGSEA. J was trimmed by 8 bases and V by 7 bases; bases with no gene match: 8. The CDR3 runs 12 residues. CDR3 sequence: CSARQGGQGYTF. The DNA of the CDR3 is TGCAGCGCTAGACAGGGGGGGCAGGGCTACACCTTC.

The gene calls are TRBV10-3 and TRBJ1-1; 7 bases align to TRBD1. The CDR3 has 12 amino acids. Looked up from germline, CDR1 is ENHRY and CDR2 is SYGVKD. CDR3 nucleotides: TGTGCTAGAAAGGGGGCGCGCACTGAAGCTTTCTTT. Amino acid sequence: CARKGARTEAFF.

The rearrangement links TRBV10-3 to TRBJ2-1; TRBD2 agrees at 9 bases. The trim removed 2 bases at V and 7 bases at J, leaving 6 bases unmatched. Germline loops: CDR1 ENHRY, CDR2 SYGVKD. CDR3 size: 15 residues. This CDR3 reads CAISEGLAMGNEQFF. In nucleotides, the CDR3 is TGTGCCATCAGTGAGGGACTAGCGATGGGGAATGAGCAGTTCTTC.

The chain couples TRBV12-3 or TRBV12-4 to TRBJ1-5, with no clear D. V was shortened by 5 bases and J by 3 bases, with 8 bases between the two germline ends. CDR3 length: 13 residues. The CDR3 bases are TGTGCCAGCAGTGCCAGGAACAATCAGCCCCAGCATTTT. This sequence encodes CASSARNNQPQHF.

The V and J genes are TRBV24-1 and TRBJ2-3; D possibly matches TRBD1 or TRBD2 (5 bases each). The CDR3 sequence is 17 residues long. The V gene's germline CDR1 is KGHDR and CDR2 SFDVKD. V was clipped by 4 bases and J by 2 bases, with 18 bases between them. The CDR3 coding sequence is TGTGCCACCAGTGACCCGACTGAGTTGGGGGACACAGATACGCAGTATTTT. Translation: CATSDPTELGDTDTQYF.

This clonotype was found many times. Here the CDR3 reads CASSSGMNTEAFF. CDR3 nucleotide sequence: TGTGCCAGCAGCTCAGGCATGAACACTGAAGCTTTCTTT. The V call is TRBV6-6, the J call TRBJ1-1; no definite D call. CDR3 length: 13 residues. CDR1 is MNHNY and CDR2 is SVGAGI in the germline V gene (reference sequence). V was cut by 6 bases and J by 0 bases, with 8 bases left in between.

This clonotype was picked up many times. The rearrangement uses TRBV29-1 and TRBJ1-1; maybe TRBD1 (5 bases). The CDR3 spans 13 residues. Germline loops: CDR1 SQVTM, CDR2 ANQGSEA. Trimming removed 4 bases from V and 1 base from J, with 10 bases in between. The CDR3 nucleotides are TGCAGCGTTGCCGACAGCCCGAACACTGAAGCTTTCTTT. It codes for CSVADSPNTEAFF.

The chain couples TRBV29-1 to TRBJ2-5, with a weak D call TRBD1 (6 bases). The CDR3 runs to 13 residues. Germline V CDR1 and CDR2: SQVTM, ANQGSEA. The V and J ends lost 5 bases and 4 bases respectively, with 14 bases between them. For the CDR3, the DNA is TGCAGCGTTCGAACAGGGAGAGGAGAGACCCAGTACTTC. This gives the protein CSVRTGRGETQYF.

The gene calls are TRBV25-1 and TRBJ1-5; no reliable D call. The CDR3 is 13 residues long. Per the germline V gene, CDR1 is MGHDK and CDR2 is SYGVNS. Trimming took 7 bases from V and 7 from J, leaving 14 bases between them. The DNA of the CDR3 is TGTGCCAGCAACCACGGGCTGGGACAGCCCCAGCATTTT. Translated: CASNHGLGQPQHF.

The sample holds many counts of this clonotype. This chain joins TRBV5-1 and TRBJ2-7; D is undetermined. This CDR3 contains 13 residues. V was cut by 0 bases and J by 6 bases, with 10 bases left in between. Germline-derived CDR1 and CDR2 are SGHRS and YFSETQ. CDR3 sequence: CASSLEGSPEQYF. DNA of the CDR3: TGCGCCAGCAGCTTGGAGGGCAGCCCCGAGCAGTACTTC.

The chain links TRBV12-3 or TRBV12-4 to TRBJ2-7; no clear D gene. CDR3 size: 13 residues. Trimming removed 6 bases at V and 4 bases at J, with 13 bases between. The CDR3 reads CASRRLGSYEQYF. DNA for the CDR3: TGTGCCAGCAGGCGCCTAGGGTCATACGAGCAGTACTTC.

This clonotype was observed many times. The genes are TRBV9 and TRBJ2-7; no firm D call. The V gene lost 1 base and the J gene lost 5 bases, with 7 bases spanning the gap. Germline CDR1 is SGDLS and CDR2 is YYNGEE. The CDR3 loop spans 12 amino acids. CDR3 protein: CASSVQGNEQYF. The CDR3 DNA sequence: TGTGCCAGCAGCGTACAAGGGAACGAGCAGTACTTC.